This is a list of T cell receptor beta chains from one sample in a study of Ad26.COV2.S vaccination and SARS-CoV-2 variants. The repertoire was sequenced with immunoSEQ multiplex PCR; TCRdb's copy has only in-frame clones and lacks some. The table has hundreds of thousands of clones, 80% to 90% seen once; the top ten hold approximately 1.5%. Material: peripheral blood, obtained in a trial of Ad26.COV2.S vaccine versus placebo. These receptor sequences come from a person aged 18-60 years who received the Ad26.COV2.S COVID-19 vaccine or a placebo. Each CDR3 is given with its conserved first and last residue. A D gene is named only where the DNA matches it firmly. Not every row has a clone size; where given, it reads once, few, many or a size class.

D gene: .
V gene: TRBV7-9
J gene: TRBJ1-6
clone size: .
CDR3 DNA: TGTGCCAGCAACCACCCATATAACAGGATCTCACCCCTCCACTTT
CDR3 protein: CASNHPYNRISPLHF

D gene: TRBD2
V gene: TRBV11-2
J gene: TRBJ2-7
clone size: .
CDR3 DNA: TGTGCCAGCAGCGAAAGCGGGGGGCCGGCCTACGAGCAGTACTTC
CDR3 protein: CASSESGGPAYEQYF

D gene: .
V gene: TRBV7-9
J gene: TRBJ2-7
clone size: .
CDR3 DNA: TGTGCCAGCAGTCCACCGCTCCCAGGGGCGGTAATCCCCGGGGTGTACTTC
CDR3 protein: CASSPPLPGAVIPGVYF

D gene: .
V gene: TRBV6-2/TRBV6-3
J gene: TRBJ1-4
clone size: .
CDR3 DNA: TGTGCCAGCAGTTATGCGGATCGCGAAAAACTGTTTTTT
CDR3 protein: CASSYADREKLFF

D gene: TRBD2
V gene: TRBV11-2
J gene: TRBJ2-2
clone size: .
CDR3 DNA: TGTGCCAGCAGCTTACGGGGACTAGCGGAAATCACCGGGGAGCTGTTTTTT
CDR3 protein: CASSLRGLAEITGELFF

D gene: .
V gene: TRBV6-6
J gene: TRBJ1-3
clone size: once
CDR3 DNA: TGTGCCAGCAGTTACAGGAGCTCTGGAAACACCATATATTTT
CDR3 protein: CASSYRSSGNTIYF

D gene: .
V gene: TRBV7-9
J gene: TRBJ2-7
clone size: once
CDR3 DNA: TGTGCCAGCAGCGCAGGGACCTACGAGCAGTACTTC
CDR3 protein: CASSAGTYEQYF

D gene: .
V gene: TRBV18
J gene: TRBJ1-3
clone size: .
CDR3 DNA: TGTGCCAGCTCACCAGGGACTGCCGGCTCTGGAAACACCATATATTTT
CDR3 protein: CASSPGTAGSGNTIYF

D gene: .
V gene: TRBV3-1/TRBV3-2
J gene: TRBJ2-5
clone size: .
CDR3 DNA: TGTGCCAGCAGCCAAGATATACCGGGAGCGCAAGAGACCCAGTACTTC
CDR3 protein: CASSQDIPGAQETQYF

D gene: .
V gene: TRBV3-1/TRBV3-2
J gene: TRBJ2-7
clone size: .
CDR3 DNA: TGTGCCAGCAGCCAAGAGTCGACAGGTACCTACGAGCAGTACTTC
CDR3 protein: CASSQESTGTYEQYF

D gene: TRBD2
V gene: TRBV2
J gene: TRBJ2-1
clone size: .
CDR3 DNA: TGTGCCAGCAGCTCCGGGACTAACAATGAGCAGTTCTTC
CDR3 protein: CASSSGTNNEQFF

D gene: TRBD2
V gene: TRBV7-2
J gene: TRBJ2-2
clone size: .
CDR3 DNA: TGTGCCAGCAGCTTAATCGGCGGGAGGGGACCCGGGGAGCTGTTTTTT
CDR3 protein: CASSLIGGRGPGELFF

D gene: .
V gene: TRBV7-2
J gene: TRBJ1-3
clone size: .
CDR3 DNA: TGTGCCAGCAGCCCTCAATACGTCTCTGGAAACACCATATATTTT
CDR3 protein: CASSPQYVSGNTIYF

D gene: .
V gene: TRBV5-4
J gene: TRBJ1-4
clone size: .
CDR3 DNA: TGTGCCAGCAGCTTGGTTCCGAGGGCGGGTGAAAAACTGTTTTTT
CDR3 protein: CASSLVPRAGEKLFF

D gene: .
V gene: TRBV4-1
J gene: TRBJ2-3
clone size: .
CDR3 DNA: TGCGCCAGCAGCGATCCTAGCACAGATACGCAGTATTTT
CDR3 protein: CASSDPSTDTQYF